A single sample gave rise to the 16 T cell receptor beta chains below, sequenced in a study of T cell responses to AZD1222 COVID-19 vaccine. Sequencing was performed with immunoSEQ multiplex PCR; in TCRdb, only in-frame clones are kept and a portion is missing. The table lists around 120,000 clones, roughly 91% of them singletons. Sequenced here: peripheral blood, sampled 28 days after the second AZD1222 dose. The receptor set was obtained from an adult who received the AZD1222 COVID-19 vaccine.

The chain couples TRBV5-1 to TRBJ2-2; D gene unclear. This CDR3 is 15 amino acids long. V was pared by 5 bases and J by 3 bases, with 14 bases between. From germline, CDR1 is SGHRS and CDR2 YFSETQ. The CDR3 DNA is TGCGCCAGCAGTAATGTCACCGCTTACACCGGGGAGCTGTTTTTT. Its translation is CASSNVTAYTGELFF. Variable domain in full (rest from reference TRBV5-1 and TRBJ2-2): KAGVTQTPRYLIKTRGQQVTLSCSPISGHRSVSWYQQTPGQGLQFLFEYFSETQRNKGNFPGRFSGRQFSNSRSEMNVSTLELGDSALYLCASSNVTAYTGELFFGEGSRLTVL.

The chain has TRBV2 and TRBJ2-3, with TRBD2 identical over 9 bases. Germline CDR1 reads SNHLY; CDR2 reads FYNNEI. This CDR3 contains 15 residues. Trimming removed 6 bases from V and 4 bases from J; junction bases left unmatched: 8. In DNA, the CDR3 is TGTGCCAGCAGCGATAGCGGGGGAAGTGCAGATACGCAGTATTTT. Translated: CASSDSGGSADTQYF.

V is TRBV10-3 and J is TRBJ1-2; D not resolved. Trimming removed 2 bases at V and 0 bases at J, with 4 bases between. The CDR3 is 13 amino acids. Germline values: CDR1 ENHRY, CDR2 SYGVKD. The CDR3 reads CAISEGPNYGYTF. The CDR3, as DNA: TGTGCCATCAGTGAGGGACCTAACTATGGCTACACCTTC.

V usage is TRBV19 and J usage is TRBJ1-1, with D possibly matching TRBD1 (5 bases). V was shortened by 6 bases and J by 2 bases, with 16 bases between the two germline ends. The CDR3 runs 15 residues. Germline CDR1 is LNHDA and CDR2 is SQIVND (reference sequence). The CDR3 sequence: CASRTQEALNTEAFF. The CDR3, as DNA: TGTGCCAGTAGAACACAGGAGGCCCTTAACACTGAAGCTTTCTTT.

The rearrangement uses TRBV30 and TRBJ2-7; the D gene is possibly TRBD2 (5 bases). Per germline, CDR1 GTSNPN and CDR2 SVGIG (reference sequence). The CDR3 contains 11 residues. V lost 5 bases and J 6 bases, leaving 11 bases between the germline ends. The CDR3 DNA reads TGTGCCTGGGAGGGCCGTTTCGAGCAGTACTTC. Translating gives CAWEGRFEQYF.

In this sample, this clone turned up a few times. The CDR3 region has the DNA TGTGCCAGCAGTTCAATGACGGGGGAGCAGTACTTC. Translation gives CASSSMTGEQYF. This rearrangement joins TRBV12-3 or TRBV12-4 to TRBJ2-7; D might be TRBD2 (5 bases). The CDR3 totals 12 residues. The germline V and J ends were trimmed by 4 bases and 7 bases, with 11 bases remaining between them.

The genes are TRBV10-1 and TRBJ2-5; TRBD2 matches at 14 bases. Germline values: CDR1 WNHNN, CDR2 SYGVQD (reference sequence). The CDR3 length is 18 residues. The trim removed 6 bases at V and 4 bases at J, leaving 13 bases unmatched. CDR3 in amino acids: CASSPFEMGLAGAETQYF. The CDR3 region has the DNA TGCGCCAGCAGCCCGTTCGAAATGGGACTAGCGGGGGCAGAGACCCAGTACTTC.

The chain is built from TRBV27 and TRBJ1-1, with D perhaps matching TRBD1 (5 bases). V lost 4 bases and J lost 4, with 13 bases in between. In germline, CDR1 is MNHEY, CDR2 SMNVEV (reference sequence). The CDR3 is made up of 14 amino acids. In DNA form, the CDR3 reads TGTGCCAGCAGTTCTCAGGGCTGGTCCACTGAAGCTTTCTTT. This codes for CASSSQGWSTEAFF.

The rearrangement joins TRBV5-8 to TRBJ1-2; 11 bases map to TRBD1. The CDR3 sequence is 16 residues long. Germline V gene data show CDR1 as SGHTS and CDR2 as YDEGEE. V lost 0 bases and J lost 3; bases outside the gene matches: 4. The CDR3 region is CASSLGDRGIYYGYTF. The CDR3 nucleotides read TGTGCCAGCAGCTTGGGGGACAGGGGGATTTACTATGGCTACACCTTC.

V gene TRBV4-3 combines with J gene TRBJ2-2, with a possible D match to TRBD2 (5 bases). Germline-derived CDR1 and CDR2 are LGHNA and YSLEER. CDR3 length: 17 amino acids. V shed 1 base and J shed 4 bases, with 16 bases lying between them. DNA for the CDR3: TGCGCCAGCAGCCAAGTCGAGGGAGCTTCCGTCACCGGGGAGCTGTTTTTT. This codes for CASSQVEGASVTGELFF.

V and J are TRBV24-1 and TRBJ1-1; TRBD1 matches 7 bases. From germline, CDR1 is KGHDR and CDR2 SFDVKD. The CDR3 extends over 14 amino acids. Trimming removed 9 bases from V and 3 bases from J; junction bases left unmatched: 9. CDR3 in amino acids: CATPFDRVDTEAFF. The CDR3 DNA follows: TGTGCCACCCCTTTCGACAGGGTAGACACTGAAGCTTTCTTT.

The chain has TRBV19 and TRBJ1-5, with a tentative D call TRBD1 (5 bases). Trimming took off 7 bases at V and 0 bases at J, with 10 bases between the two ends. The CDR3 sequence is 14 residues long. CDR1 is LNHDA and CDR2 is SQIVND in the germline V gene (reference sequence). The CDR3: CASTDSNSNQPQHF. CDR3 in DNA: TGTGCCAGTACAGACAGTAATAGCAATCAGCCCCAGCATTTT.

The chain recombines TRBV19 with TRBJ2-1, with 8 bases aligning to TRBD1. CDR1 LNHDA and CDR2 SQIVND come from the germline V gene (reference sequence). With 10 bases clipped from V and 5 bases from J, the junction kept 10 bases outside the gene matches. The CDR3 length is 14 residues. CDR3 sequence (DNA): TGTGCCACCCTACCGGGACAGGCCAACAATGAGCAGTTCTTC. It specifies CATLPGQANNEQFF.

This clone was detected only a few times. This chain joins TRBV5-1 and TRBJ2-1; 10 bases are shared with TRBD2. With V trimmed by 4 bases and J by 9 bases, 10 bases remained unmatched. The CDR3 has 15 residues. CDR1 SGHRS and CDR2 YFSETQ come from the germline V gene. Written as DNA, the CDR3 is TGCGCCAGCAGCCTTTCTAGCGGGAGTGTCAGTGAGCAGTTCTTC. It codes for CASSLSSGSVSEQFF. Combining the CDR3 with reference TRBV5-1 and TRBJ2-1 gives the whole variable domain KAGVTQTPRYLIKTRGQQVTLSCSPISGHRSVSWYQQTPGQGLQFLFEYFSETQRNKGNFPGRFSGRQFSNSRSEMNVSTLELGDSALYLCASSLSSGSVSEQFFGPGTRLTVL.

The CDR3 DNA reads TGTGCCAGCAGCGAGCAGGGGGCGGAGGAGACCCAGTACTTC. Protein: CASSEQGAEETQYF. The genes are TRBV9 and TRBJ2-5; 8 bases are shared with TRBD1. The germline V gene encodes CDR1 SGDLS and CDR2 YYNGEE. V lost 3 bases and J lost 5; bases outside the gene matches: 6. The CDR3 extends over 14 amino acids.

The CDR3 sequence: CASRPATGRDTEAFF. The CDR3 DNA is TGTGCCAGTAGACCTGCTACAGGGCGGGACACTGAAGCTTTCTTT. The V call is TRBV19, the J call TRBJ1-1, with a possible D match to TRBD1 (6 bases). Germline values: CDR1 LNHDA, CDR2 SQIVND (reference sequence). CDR3 length: 15 residues. Trimming shortened V by 6 bases and J by 3 bases, and 17 bases separated the two germline ends. Drawing the rest from reference TRBV19 and TRBJ1-1, the complete variable domain is DGGITQSPKYLFRKEGQNVTLSCEQNLNHDAMYWYRQDPGQGLRLIYYSQIVNDFQKGDIAEGYSVSREKKESFPLTVTSAQKNPTAFYLCASRPATGRDTEAFFGQGTRLTVV.